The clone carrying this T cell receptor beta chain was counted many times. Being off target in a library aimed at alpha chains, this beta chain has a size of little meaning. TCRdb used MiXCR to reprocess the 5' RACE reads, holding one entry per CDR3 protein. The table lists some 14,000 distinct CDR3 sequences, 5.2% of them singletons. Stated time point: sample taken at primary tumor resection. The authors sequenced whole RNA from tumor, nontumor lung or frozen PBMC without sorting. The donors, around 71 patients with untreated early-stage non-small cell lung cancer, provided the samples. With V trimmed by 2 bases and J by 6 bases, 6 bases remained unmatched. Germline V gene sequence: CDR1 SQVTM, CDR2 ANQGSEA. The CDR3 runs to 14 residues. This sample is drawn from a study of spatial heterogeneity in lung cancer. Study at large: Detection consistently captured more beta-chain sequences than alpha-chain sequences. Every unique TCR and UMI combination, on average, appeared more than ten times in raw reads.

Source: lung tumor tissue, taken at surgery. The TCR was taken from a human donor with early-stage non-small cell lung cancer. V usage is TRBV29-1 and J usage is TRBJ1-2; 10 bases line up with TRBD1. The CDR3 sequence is CSVELQTGGNGYTF. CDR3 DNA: TGCAGCGTTGAACTACAGACAGGGGGCAATGGCTACACCTTC.